This TCR beta chain was identified in a study of shared clonotypes between healthy human individuals. Overall study: A couple of female and a few male donors aged 18 to 49 were enrolled.

The assay was immunoSEQ multiplex PCR, and TCRdb's table has in-frame clones only and misses some. The repertoire consists of hundreds of thousands of clones, with approximately 92% occurring once and the leading ten covering around 24%. Study results and caveats: With several donors compared, around 5.4% of naive CD4 clonotypes were shared. Measured sharing among donors was expected to vary with sequencing depth. The represented genetic and exposure-history diversity was limited by the small number of donors.

V shed 7 bases, J shed 4 bases, and the junction held 6 bases outside the gene matches. CDR1 is MNHEY, CDR2 SMNVEV, per germline (reference sequence). The CDR3 has 13 amino acids. This clone was recorded once. Antigen specificity is unknown. CD8 cells regarded as naive lacked CD45RO, were positively chosen for CCR7, and omitted terminally differentiated effector memory CD45RA+ cells. The chain recombines TRBV27 with TRBJ2-7; 8 nucleotides align to TRBD1. Sequenced: naive CD8+ T cells sorted from blood. The TCR comes from a young man in good health. The CDR3 coding sequence is TGTGCCAGCACAACGGACAGGGAATACGAGCAGTACTTC. Its translation is CASTTDREYEQYF.